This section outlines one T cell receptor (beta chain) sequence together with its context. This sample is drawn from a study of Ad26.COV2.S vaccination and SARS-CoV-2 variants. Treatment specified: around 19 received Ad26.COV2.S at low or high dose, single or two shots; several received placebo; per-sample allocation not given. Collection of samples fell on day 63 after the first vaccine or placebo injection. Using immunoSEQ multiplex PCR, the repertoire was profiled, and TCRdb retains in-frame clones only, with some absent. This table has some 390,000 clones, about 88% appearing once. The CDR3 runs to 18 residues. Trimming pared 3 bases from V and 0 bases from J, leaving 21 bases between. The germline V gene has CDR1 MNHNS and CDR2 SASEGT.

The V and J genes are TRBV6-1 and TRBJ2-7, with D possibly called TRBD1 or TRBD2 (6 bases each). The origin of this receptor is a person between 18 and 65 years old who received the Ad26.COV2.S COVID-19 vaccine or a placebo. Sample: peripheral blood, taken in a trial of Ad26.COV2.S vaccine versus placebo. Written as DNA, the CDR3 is TGTGCCAGCAGTGAGAGAGTCGGGGGCAGTCCCAGCTCCTACGAGCAGTACTTC. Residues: CASSERVGGSPSSYEQYF.